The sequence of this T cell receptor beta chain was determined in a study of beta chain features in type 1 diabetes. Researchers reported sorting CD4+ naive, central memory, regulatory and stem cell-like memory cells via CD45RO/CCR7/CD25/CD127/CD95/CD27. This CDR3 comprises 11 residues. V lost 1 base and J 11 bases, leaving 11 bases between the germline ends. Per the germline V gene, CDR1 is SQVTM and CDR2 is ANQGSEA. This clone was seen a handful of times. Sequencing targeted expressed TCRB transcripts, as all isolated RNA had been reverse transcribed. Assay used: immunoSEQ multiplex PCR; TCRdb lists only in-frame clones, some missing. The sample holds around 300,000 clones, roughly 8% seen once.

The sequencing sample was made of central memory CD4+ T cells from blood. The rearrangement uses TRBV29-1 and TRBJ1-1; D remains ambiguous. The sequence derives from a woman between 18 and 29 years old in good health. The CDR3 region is CSVEVPGVAFF. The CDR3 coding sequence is TGCAGCGTTGAAGTCCCCGGGGTGGCTTTCTTT.